The 24 T cell receptor beta chains below were found in one sample sequenced in a study of vaccination and CD4 T cells after COVID-19. The time point denotes: late sampling 161 to 241 days after vaccination in a few convalescent patients. Regarding treatment: approximately nine-day PBMC culture with coronavirus spike peptide pools or control peptides (ViraFEST assay). The antigens for these receptors are not known. CD4+ T cells that had been cultured provided DNA sequenced with the Oncomine TCR Beta short-read assay. One entry per CDR3 protein results from TCRdb running MiXCR on the PCR reads. The repertoire consists of about 23,000 distinct CDR3 sequences, with around 46% occurring once and the leading ten covering roughly 5%. The sequenced sample was CD4+ T cells from blood, cultured in vitro, obtained about 7 months after SARS-CoV-2 vaccination. These receptors were collected from a human donor who had recovered from COVID-19.

The gene calls are TRBV20-1 and TRBJ2-2; D unresolved. Germline V gene sequence: CDR1 DFQATT, CDR2 SNEGSKA (reference sequence). V dropped 4 bases and J dropped 2 bases, with 8 bases sitting between them. The CDR3 consists of 13 residues. The CDR3 spells CSATHQNTGELFF. In DNA form, the CDR3 reads TGCAGTGCTACACACCAAAACACCGGGGAGCTGTTTTTT.

The V gene is TRBV18, the J gene TRBJ2-7, with 12 nucleotides matching TRBD2. The CDR3 consists of 15 residues. CDR1 KGHSH and CDR2 LQKENI come from the germline V gene. Losses at the gene ends were 3 bases for V and 7 bases for J; bases not matched to a gene: 7. This CDR3 reads CASSPRTSGVREQYF. The CDR3 nucleotides read TGTGCCAGCTCACCTAGGACTAGCGGGGTTCGAGAGCAGTACTTC.

The chain employs TRBV6-1 and TRBJ2-7; 9 positions agree with TRBD2. This CDR3 has 15 amino acids. The V gene end was trimmed by 0 bases and the J gene end by 1 base; junction bases not matched to a gene: 1. Looked up from germline, CDR1 is MNHNS and CDR2 is SASEGT. CDR3 coding DNA: TGTGCCAGCAGTGAAGCGCTAGCGGGATCCTACGAGCAGTACTTC. Protein sequence: CASSEALAGSYEQYF.

The chain carries TRBV5-8 and TRBJ1-5; 9 positions match TRBD1. Germline values: CDR1 SGHTS, CDR2 YDEGEE. The CDR3 is 15 residues long. V lost 4 bases and J lost 1; bases outside the gene matches: 3. The CDR3 is CASSVGTGSNQPQHF. The CDR3 nucleotides read TGTGCCAGCAGCGTCGGGACAGGGAGCAATCAGCCCCAGCATTTT.

This clonotype was seen only once. The chain combines TRBV20-1 with TRBJ2-3, with D possibly called TRBD1 or TRBD2 (5 bases each). Per the germline V gene, CDR1 is DFQATT and CDR2 is SNEGSKA (reference sequence). Trimming took off 0 bases at V and 4 bases at J, with 14 bases between the two ends. The CDR3 is 15 residues long. CDR3 sequence reads: CSARDLGDRADTQYF. DNA for the CDR3: TGCAGTGCTAGAGATTTGGGGGATCGGGCAGATACGCAGTATTTT.

This clonotype was counted only a few times. The rearrangement joins TRBV19 to TRBJ1-5; D ambiguous. Trimming left V 7 bases short and J 0 bases short, with 16 bases between. The CDR3 is made up of 16 amino acids. CDR1 LNHDA and CDR2 SQIVND come from the germline V gene (reference sequence). CDR3 DNA sequence: TGTGCCAGTAACCCCAGGCCAGGAGATAGCAATCAGCCCCAGCATTTT. Translated, it gives CASNPRPGDSNQPQHF.

This clonotype showed up just once. V gene TRBV28 combines with J gene TRBJ2-7; 7 positions match TRBD2. J gave up 3 bases and V 3 bases, and 2 bases lay outside the gene matches. The CDR3 is 13 residues long. CDR1 is MDHEN, CDR2 SYDVKM, per germline. For the CDR3, the DNA is TGTGCCAGCAGTTTGGGAGGGGACTACGAGCAGTACTTC. This translates into CASSLGGDYEQYF. The complete variable domain, with remaining parts taken from reference TRBV28 and TRBJ2-7, reads DVKVTQSSRYLVKRTGEKVFLECVQDMDHENMFWYRQDPGLGLRLIYFSYDVKMKEKGDIPEGYSVSREKKERFSLILESASTNQTSMYLCASSLGGDYEQYFGPGTRLTVT.

The gene calls are TRBV28 and TRBJ2-2; 12 bases agree with TRBD2. This CDR3 contains 16 residues. Germline CDR1 reads MDHEN; CDR2 reads SYDVKM. The V and J ends lost 6 bases and 3 bases, in that order; junction bases with no gene match: 5. The CDR3 is CASSLAGGRDTGELFF. The CDR3 coding sequence is TGTGCCAGCAGCCTAGCGGGAGGGAGGGACACCGGGGAGCTGTTTTTT.

This rearrangement joins TRBV21-1 to TRBJ1-6. TRBV21-1 is marked as a pseudogene. This CDR3 is built from 15 residues. DNA for the CDR3: TGTGCCAGCAGCAAGCTGGGATTGTGTAATTCACCCCTCCACTTT. Translation: CASSKLGLCNSPLHF.

This clonotype was observed a handful of times. The chain combines TRBV28 with TRBJ1-1; the D gene is possibly TRBD1 (5 bases). Trimming cost V 4 bases and J 5 bases, with 8 bases left between them. In germline, CDR1 is MDHEN, CDR2 SYDVKM. CDR3 length: 12 amino acids. CDR3 region: CASSSGGTEAFF. The CDR3 DNA sequence: TGTGCCAGCAGTTCGGGGGGGACTGAAGCTTTCTTT.

The J gene is TRBJ2-1, the V gene TRBV7-9; D possibly corresponds to TRBD2 (5 bases). The CDR3 is 15 amino acids. Germline V CDR1 and CDR2: SEHNR, FQNEAQ (reference sequence). Trimming stripped 1 base from V and 6 bases from J, with 13 bases between. CDR3 coding DNA: TGTGCCAGCAGCTTAGGGGTAGCGCCGAGCAATGAGCAGTTCTTC. It yields the protein CASSLGVAPSNEQFF.

This chain uses TRBV7-3 with TRBJ2-1; D possibly corresponds to TRBD2 (5 bases). V was trimmed by 6 bases and J by 3 bases, leaving 15 bases between them. Germline V gene lookup returns CDR1 SGHTA and CDR2 FQGTGA. The CDR3 is 15 amino acids. CDR3 bases: TGTGCCAGCAGTTTGAACGGGATTGGCTACAATGAGCAGTTCTTC. Its translation: CASSLNGIGYNEQFF.

The rearrangement links TRBV7-2 to TRBJ1-1, with a weak D call TRBD1 (5 bases). The CDR3 contains 14 residues. CDR1 and CDR2 (germline): SGHTA, FQGNSA. V was shortened by 4 bases and J by 4 bases, with 13 bases between the two germline ends. The CDR3 DNA is TGTGCCAGCAGCTCTCTCAGGGCGAGCACTGAAGCTTTCTTT. It encodes CASSSLRASTEAFF.

This clonotype appeared a few times. The chain couples TRBV7-8 to TRBJ2-7, with D maybe TRBD1 (6 bases). Between the trimmed V and J ends, which lost 5 bases and 0 bases, there was a span of 14 bases. CDR3 size: 15 residues. Germline assignment: CDR1 SGHVS and CDR2 FQNEAQ. The CDR3, as DNA: TGTGCCAGCAGCCGAGGGACACCGAGCTCCTACGAGCAGTACTTC. This encodes CASSRGTPSSYEQYF. The full variable domain, in which reference TRBV7-8 and TRBJ2-7 provide the parts outside the CDR3, is GAGVSQSPRYKVAKRGQDVALRCDPISGHVSLFWYQQALGQGPEFLTYFQNEAQLDKSGLPSDRFFAERPEGSVSTLKIQRTQQEDSAVYLCASSRGTPSSYEQYFGPGTRLTVT.

This chain links TRBV28 with TRBJ2-1; TRBD1 agrees at 7 bases. Germline V lookup: CDR1 MDHEN, CDR2 SYDVKM. With 2 bases clipped from V and 5 bases from J, the junction kept 9 bases outside the gene matches. The CDR3 has 16 amino acids. CDR3 region: CASSLLGRGRNNEQFF. The CDR3 DNA is TGTGCCAGCAGTTTACTGGGCAGGGGGAGAAACAATGAGCAGTTCTTC.

The CDR3 reads CASSPGQGFETQYF. Written as DNA, the CDR3 is TGTGCCAGCAGTCCGGGACAGGGCTTTGAGACCCAGTACTTC. The V gene is TRBV12-3 or TRBV12-4, the J gene TRBJ2-5; 9 bases line up with TRBD1. This CDR3 spans 14 amino acids. V was pared by 5 bases and J by 5 bases, with 6 bases of the junction left unmatched.

This clonotype has a handful of counts. The chain recombines TRBV6-1 with TRBJ2-7; TRBD1 aligns across 8 bases. Trimming took 6 bases from V and 4 from J; bases not matched to a gene: 11. The CDR3 runs to 15 residues. Germline lookup yields CDR1 MNHNS and CDR2 SASEGT. As DNA, the CDR3 is TGTGCCAGCAGACAGGGGGTTTGGCTTGGGTACGAGCAGTACTTC. Amino acids: CASRQGVWLGYEQYF.

This clonotype has just a few counts. This chain joins TRBV19 and TRBJ1-5; D not certain. The CDR3 runs to 15 residues. CDR1 and CDR2 (germline): LNHDA, SQIVND (reference sequence). Trimming stripped 1 base from V and 0 bases from J, with 7 bases between. The CDR3 DNA follows: TGTGCCAGTAGTATAGTGAGGGATAGCAATCAGCCCCAGCATTTT. Translating gives CASSIVRDSNQPQHF.

The chain joins TRBV19 to TRBJ2-3; TRBD2 agrees at 9 bases. V lost 7 bases to trimming and J lost 2 bases; unmatched junction nucleotides: 7. Germline-derived CDR1 and CDR2 are LNHDA and SQIVND (reference sequence). The CDR3 length is 15 residues. CDR3: CASNPGTSSTDTQYF. The CDR3 DNA reads as TGTGCCAGTAACCCGGGGACTAGCTCCACAGATACGCAGTATTTT.

The chain joins TRBV6-2 or TRBV6-3 to TRBJ2-7, with D tentatively TRBD2 (6 bases). V dropped 2 bases and J dropped 3 bases, with 20 bases sitting between them. This CDR3 spans 17 amino acids. CDR1 and CDR2 from the germline V gene are MNHEY and SVGEGT. CDR3 coding DNA: TGTGCCAGCAGTTACGACCCCGAGAGGCGGGGATTCTACGAGCAGTACTTC. This gives the protein CASSYDPERRGFYEQYF.

CDR3: CSAKSGSGQYF. As DNA, the CDR3 is TGCAGTGCTAAATCTGGATCAGGGCAGTACTTC. The rearrangement links TRBV20-1 to TRBJ2-7; no firm D call. This CDR3 comprises 11 residues. V lost 4 bases to trimming and J lost 9 bases, with 13 bases between them. Germline V CDR1 and CDR2: DFQATT, SNEGSKA (reference sequence).

The chain recombines TRBV5-4 with TRBJ1-6; perhaps TRBD1 as D (5 bases). This CDR3 contains 16 residues. V was clipped by 4 bases and J by 6 bases, with 17 bases between them. CDR1 and CDR2 from the germline V gene are SGHNT and YYREEE (reference sequence). The CDR3 region has the DNA TGTGCCAGCAGCCCTCTGGGGGGAAATGTTAATTCACCCCTCCACTTT. Protein sequence: CASSPLGGNVNSPLHF.

This chain uses TRBV7-3 with TRBJ2-1, with 10 bases identical to TRBD2. V lost 5 bases, J lost 7 bases, and 11 bases stayed unmatched. The CDR3 loop spans 16 amino acids. The germline gives CDR1 SGHTA, CDR2 FQGTGA. CDR3 DNA sequence: TGTGCCAGCAGCATTCAAGCGGGAGGGCCCGGGAATGAGCAGTTCTTC. Encoded protein: CASSIQAGGPGNEQFF.

This clonotype has just one count. The chain carries TRBV28 and TRBJ2-5; 8 bases align to TRBD1. There are 16 residues in the CDR3. V shed 2 bases and J 4 bases; nucleotides not matched to a gene: 9. Germline CDR1 and CDR2: MDHEN and SYDVKM. CDR3 loop: CASSLGDRSGAETQYF. The CDR3 DNA reads as TGTGCCAGCAGTTTAGGGGACAGGTCAGGGGCAGAGACCCAGTACTTC.